This TCR beta chain came from a study of technical replicates of blood from several donors (dated by TCRdb to 2016 to 2017). Concerning this clone: This receptor's antigen is unknown. Nothing much larger sits one base from this clone, and base qualities are not available.

Library construction relied on the immunoSEQ multiplex PCR assay. Entries here come from immuneACCESS through TCRdb and include only in-frame sequences with V and J called. Some clones fail to appear in such tables; in the studies checked, an unresolved V gene covers under half of the shortfall, and the cause of the remainder is unknown. This sample has 59,000 or so clones in its table, and around 93% of those were observed once. Over 4% of the sample is held by the ten biggest clonotypes. From the cysteine through the phenylalanine, the CDR3 covers 19 amino acids. Only the CDR3 part of the read is kept: 57 bases, read in frame from the first base.

The V and J genes are TRBV21-1 and TRBJ1-5. TRBV21-1 represents a pseudogene. This clonotype was sampled from a human donor in good health. Some clones in this sample may be carry-over from other donors' samples. Source material: PBMCs. The CDR3 amino acid sequence is: CASSKGGVGEKVAGQPQHF. The nucleotide sequence reads as follows: TGTGCCAGCAGCAAAGGGGGAGTGGGTGAAAAGGTGGCTGGACAGCCCCAGCATTTT.